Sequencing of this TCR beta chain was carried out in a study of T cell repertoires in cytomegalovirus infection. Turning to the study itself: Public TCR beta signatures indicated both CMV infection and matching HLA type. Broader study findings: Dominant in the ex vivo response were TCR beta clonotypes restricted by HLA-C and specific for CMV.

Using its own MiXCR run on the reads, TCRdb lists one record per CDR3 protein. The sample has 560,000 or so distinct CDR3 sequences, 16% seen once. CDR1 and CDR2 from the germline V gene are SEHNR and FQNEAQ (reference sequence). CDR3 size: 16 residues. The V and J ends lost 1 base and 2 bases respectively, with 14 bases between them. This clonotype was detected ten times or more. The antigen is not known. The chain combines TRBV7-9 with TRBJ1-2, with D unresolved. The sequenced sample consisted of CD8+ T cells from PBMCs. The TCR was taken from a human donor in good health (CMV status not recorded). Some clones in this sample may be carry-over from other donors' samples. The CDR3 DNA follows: TGTGCCAGCAGCTTAGGCCATGGGTCAGCAAACTATGGCTACACCTTC. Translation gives CASSLGHGSANYGYTF.